This T cell receptor beta chain was retrieved from a study of cytomegalovirus exposure and HLA in healthy donors. General observations from the study: Owing to their indistinguishability, certain V segments, notably TRBV6-2 and TRBV6-3, were excluded. According to a later analysis, donors in an Asian-associated ancestry cluster reportedly had fewer N-insertions than the approximately 670-donor mean.

V gave up 6 bases and J gave up 5 bases, with 19 bases separating them. The CDR3 spans 15 residues. Germline CDR1 and CDR2: SNHLY and FYNNEI. This clone was counted a few times. Its antigen is still unknown. Vbeta (60) and Jbeta (13) primers were used in the PCR. The method was immunoSEQ multiplex PCR; TCRdb's version includes in-frame clones alone and lacks a portion of them. Here the sample spans 170,000 or so clones, about four fifths being singletons. The chain combines TRBV2 with TRBJ2-5; maybe TRBD2 (8 bases). The sequenced sample consisted of PBMCs. This TCR derives from a man younger than 40 in good health and CMV-seropositive. The DNA of the CDR3 is TGTGCCAGCAGGGGTCGGGAGGGACAGAGCGAGACCCAGTACTTC. Protein: CASRGREGQSETQYF.